This T cell receptor (beta chain) was sequenced during a study of blood T cell repertoires in COVID-19. The overall study: From the United States, Italy and Spain came samples of acute and convalescent COVID-19. PBMCs, B-cell-depleted T cells, or T cells were the source of the cDNA or gDNA that made up the material.

The age range of participants was about 18 to 100 years, with residence in under 25 US areas. Profiling relied on immunoSEQ multiplex PCR, and the TCRdb table lists in-frame clones only, not all of them. This sample yields about 280,000 clones, of which roughly 89% are seen a single time; approximately 5.7% belongs to the top ten. This TCR was sampled from a woman between 40 and 50 years old who had recovered from COVID-19. The sample taken for sequencing was PBMCs or T cells enriched from blood (not recorded which).

The CDR3 spells CASSPTATGSGAQPQHF. The CDR3 DNA reads TGTGCCAGCAGCCCCACGGCTACTGGTAGTGGGGCTCAGCCCCAGCATTTT. J is TRBJ1-5 and V is TRBV4-2; possibly TRBD1 for D (5 bases). The germline gives CDR1 LGHNA, CDR2 YNFKEQ. The CDR3 contains 17 residues. Trimming took 4 bases from V and 6 from J, leaving 22 bases between them.